These 19 T cell receptor beta chains originate from one sample sequenced in a study of blood T cells in healthy people across ages (dated by TCRdb to about 2015). The library relied on 5' RACE. The run used an Illumina HiSeq 2500. A second PCR of about 6 to 12 cycles was performed with a sample-barcoded 5' primer and a J-beta primer mix. TCRdb passed the public sequencing reads through fastp at Q25 and MiXCR, retaining productive beta sequences. Under each unique CDR3 protein, matching rows form one entry showing the most common genes and DNA. A total of roughly 650,000 distinct CDR3 sequences appear in this sample, around 32% of them only once. The ten top clones hold 15% of the sample. The sequencing sample was made of blood. Every receptor here comes from a woman over 75 in good health. Donor details come from another sample of the same person, matched by shared clones.

V usage is TRBV9 and J usage is TRBJ2-1; perhaps TRBD2 as D (5 bases). Germline V gene lookup returns CDR1 SGDLS and CDR2 YYNGEE. The V end lost 3 bases, the J end lost 9 bases, and 16 bases lay between the germline ends. The CDR3 consists of 14 residues. The CDR3 nucleotides are TGTGCCAGCAGCGCGTTGGACTCCCCTCTTGAGCAGTTCTTC. As protein: CASSALDSPLEQFF.

This clonotype has ten or more counts. V gene TRBV5-1 combines with J gene TRBJ1-6; D may be TRBD1 (6 bases). This CDR3 contains 15 residues. V lost 7 bases, J lost 6 bases, and 17 bases lay in between. Germline CDR1 reads SGHRS; CDR2 reads YFSETQ. In DNA, the CDR3 is TGCGCCAGCCATAGGGGGTTTACGACTAATTCACCCCTCCACTTT. Translation gives CASHRGFTTNSPLHF.

This clonotype occurred once. J is TRBJ2-3 and V is TRBV4-1; 10 bases fit TRBD1. V gave up 3 bases and J gave up 4 bases; unmatched junction bases: 10. The CDR3 length is 17 residues. Germline CDR1 is MGHRA and CDR2 is YSYEKL. Here the CDR3 reads CASSQTGTGEPPDTQYF. In DNA, the CDR3 is TGCGCCAGCAGCCAGACCGGGACAGGGGAACCGCCAGATACGCAGTATTTT.

The chain carries TRBV7-9 and TRBJ1-1; D gene uncertain. V dropped 4 bases and J dropped 0 bases, with 12 bases sitting between them. Germline values: CDR1 SEHNR, CDR2 FQNEAQ (reference sequence). The CDR3 is 15 residues long. CDR3 bases: TGTGCCAGCAGCTATGACACGGTCTTGAACACTGAAGCTTTCTTT. Amino acids: CASSYDTVLNTEAFF.

This clonotype was seen repeatedly, ten times or more. The chain employs TRBV5-1 and TRBJ2-7; 7 bases map to TRBD1. The CDR3 spans 15 residues. The V segment lost 0 bases and the J segment 5 bases; nucleotides outside the gene matches: 8. The germline CDR1 and CDR2 sequences are SGHRS and YFSETQ. The CDR3 spells CASSLASGGVDEQYF. CDR3 DNA sequence: TGCGCCAGCAGCTTGGCATCAGGGGGAGTTGACGAGCAGTACTTC.

The chain is built from TRBV19 and TRBJ2-1; D perhaps matches TRBD2 (6 bases). This CDR3 comprises 16 residues. V was cut by 1 base and J by 12 bases, with 22 bases left in between. Germline V gives CDR1 LNHDA, CDR2 SQIVND (reference sequence). This CDR3 is CASSIVGTVDGIVQFF. The CDR3 nucleotides are TGTGCCAGTAGTATAGTAGGGACTGTCGACGGGATTGTGCAGTTCTTC.

This clonotype showed up many times. V and J are TRBV10-3 and TRBJ1-2; TRBD1 matches at 7 bases. This CDR3 region has 14 residues. The junction had 11 bases not matched to a gene; V was cut back by 6 bases and J by 7 bases. The germline V gene has CDR1 ENHRY and CDR2 SYGVKD. CDR3 sequence: CAIRAGGAAVGYTF. In DNA, the CDR3 is TGTGCCATCAGGGCAGGGGGAGCGGCGGTTGGCTACACCTTC.

This clonotype showed up many times. CDR3 sequence reads: CASSGPGQSYGYTF. CDR3 coding DNA: TGTGCCAGCAGTGGACCGGGACAGAGCTATGGCTACACCTTC. The J gene is TRBJ1-2, the V gene TRBV25-1; 7 bases match TRBD1. V lost 4 bases, J lost 4 bases, and 6 bases stayed unmatched. Germline assignment: CDR1 MGHDK and CDR2 SYGVNS. The CDR3 runs to 14 residues.

The V call is TRBV7-4, the J call TRBJ2-5, with 9 bases identical to TRBD2. Trimming at V came to 7 bases and at J to 2 bases, leaving 8 bases not matched to a gene. Looked up from germline, CDR1 is SGHVT and CDR2 is SQSDAQ. The CDR3 contains 15 residues. CDR3 sequence: CASNPTSGGQETQYF. In nucleotides, the CDR3 is TGTGCCAGCAATCCGACTAGCGGAGGGCAAGAGACCCAGTACTTC. Combining the CDR3 with reference TRBV7-4 and TRBJ2-5 gives the whole variable domain GAGVSQSPRYKVAKRGRDVALRCDSISGHVTLYWYRQTLGQGSEVLTYSQSDAQRDKSGRPSGRFSAERPERSVSTLKIQRTEQGDSAVYLCASNPTSGGQETQYFGPGTRLLVL.

This clonotype was recorded a few times. The gene calls are TRBV12-3 or TRBV12-4 and TRBJ1-1; 9 nucleotides align to TRBD1. The CDR3 covers 14 residues. The V and J ends lost 7 bases and 1 base, in that order; junction bases with no gene match: 4. The CDR3 here is CASTRTGENTEAFF. CDR3 nucleotide sequence: TGTGCCAGCACCCGGACAGGGGAGAACACTGAAGCTTTCTTT.

In this sample, this clonotype turned up a few times. In DNA form, the CDR3 reads TGTGCCAGCAGCGTGGCTTCCGGACAGGGGGCCACTGAAGCTTTCTTT. This translates into CASSVASGQGATEAFF. The chain joins TRBV9 to TRBJ1-1, with 11 bases aligning to TRBD1. This CDR3 is 16 amino acids long. The J segment lost 4 bases and the V segment lost 2 bases, leaving 7 bases of the junction unmatched. Germline V gives CDR1 SGDLS, CDR2 YYNGEE.

The chain links TRBV28 to TRBJ1-5; D might be TRBD1 (6 bases). CDR3 length: 16 amino acids. CDR1 MDHEN and CDR2 SYDVKM come from the germline V gene. Trimming pared 6 bases from V and 1 base from J, leaving 16 bases between. The CDR3 nucleotides are TGTGCCAGCAGGAACGCAGGGGAAGGGAGCAATCAGCCCCAGCATTTT. It translates to CASRNAGEGSNQPQHF. The full variable domain, in which reference TRBV28 and TRBJ1-5 provide the parts outside the CDR3, is DVKVTQSSRYLVKRTGEKVFLECVQDMDHENMFWYRQDPGLGLRLIYFSYDVKMKEKGDIPEGYSVSREKKERFSLILESASTNQTSMYLCASRNAGEGSNQPQHFGDGTRLSIL.

This clonotype was recorded at least ten times. The CDR3 spells CASSLPRVGYSNQPQHF. In DNA form, the CDR3 reads TGTGCCAGCAGCTTACCCAGGGTAGGATATAGCAATCAGCCCCAGCATTTT. The V call is TRBV7-2, the J call TRBJ1-5; D possibly corresponds to TRBD1 (5 bases). Germline CDR1 and CDR2: SGHTA and FQGNSA. V lost 2 bases and J lost 0, with 14 bases in between. The CDR3 contains 17 residues.

Points on this clonotype: This may be a read error, as it is one base from a much larger clone. V is TRBV5-1 and J is TRBJ2-5; D might be TRBD1 or TRBD2, each matching 6 bases. Germline-derived CDR1 and CDR2 are SGHRS and YFSETQ. V was trimmed by 3 bases and J by 7 bases, leaving 16 bases between them. The length of the CDR3 is 14 residues. The CDR3 is CASSWDGGPGTQYF. CDR3 in DNA: TGCGCCAGCAGCTGGGATGGGGGGCCGGGGACCCAGTACTTC.

This clonotype was counted a few times. The DNA for the CDR3 is TGCACCACTAAATCAGGATACAATGAGCAGTTCTTC. Its translation: CTTKSGYNEQFF. The genes are TRBV29-1 and TRBJ2-1; D is undetermined. This CDR3 has 12 residues. Germline V gene data show CDR1 as SQVTM and CDR2 as ANQGSEA.

Note on this clonotype: One base away lies a much larger clone, so this may be a sequencing read error. A read error is likely, as this CDR3 ends without the conserved phenylalanine or tryptophan. The DNA is left out, because the CDR3 cannot be placed on it with certainty; the CDR3 is given as TCRdb lists it. This sequence joins TRBV20-1 and TRBJ1-2; the listed D gene, TRBD1, was not tested against the DNA. CDR1 and CDR2 (germline): DFQATT, SNEGSKA (reference sequence). Termini included, the CDR3 measures 13 amino acids. The chain's CDR3 is CSAYDRVKYGYTC.

Notes on this clonotype: Since a much larger clone is just one base distant, this may be a read error. The J gene is TRBJ2-7, the V gene TRBV11-3, with D perhaps TRBD2 (5 bases). Germline assignment: CDR1 SGHNT and CDR2 YENEEA. Trimming cost V 0 bases and J 7 bases, with 13 bases left between them. The CDR3 totals 14 residues. The CDR3 nucleotides read TGTGCCAGCAGCTTAGATCCTAGCTCCGATGAGCAGTACTTC. Translated: CASSLDPSSDEQYF.

This clonotype was detected ten times or more. The rearrangement links TRBV7-9 to TRBJ2-1; D is perhaps TRBD2 (5 bases). CDR3 length: 13 residues. The germline V gene has CDR1 SEHNR and CDR2 FQNEAQ (reference sequence). V lost 1 base and J 9 bases, leaving 10 bases between the germline ends. CDR3 region: CASSLEPGSEQFF. CDR3 coding DNA: TGTGCCAGCAGCTTAGAACCGGGGAGTGAGCAGTTCTTC.

This clonotype was observed at least ten times. CDR3 residues: CAIRGEGAKNIQYF. DNA of the CDR3: TGTGCCATCAGGGGCGAGGGGGCCAAAAACATTCAGTACTTC. V usage is TRBV10-3 and J usage is TRBJ2-4; D may correspond to TRBD1 or TRBD2 (5 bases each). The germline V gene has CDR1 ENHRY and CDR2 SYGVKD. The V end was cut by 6 bases, the J end by 1 base, with 10 bases between. The CDR3 totals 14 residues.